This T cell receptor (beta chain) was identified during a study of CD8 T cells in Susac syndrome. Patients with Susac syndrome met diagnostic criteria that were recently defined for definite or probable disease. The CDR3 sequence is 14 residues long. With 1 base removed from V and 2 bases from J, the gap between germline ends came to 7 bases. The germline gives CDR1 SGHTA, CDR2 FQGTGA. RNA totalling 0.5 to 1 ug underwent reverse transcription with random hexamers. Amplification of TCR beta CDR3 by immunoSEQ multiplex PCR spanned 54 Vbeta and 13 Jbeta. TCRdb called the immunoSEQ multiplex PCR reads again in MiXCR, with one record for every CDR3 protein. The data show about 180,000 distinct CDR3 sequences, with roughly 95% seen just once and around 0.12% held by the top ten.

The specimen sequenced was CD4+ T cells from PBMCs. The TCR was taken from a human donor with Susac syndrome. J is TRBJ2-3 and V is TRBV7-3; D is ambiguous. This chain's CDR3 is CASSLRQVTDTQYF. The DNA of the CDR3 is TGTGCCAGCAGCTTAAGGCAGGTCACAGATACGCAGTATTTT.